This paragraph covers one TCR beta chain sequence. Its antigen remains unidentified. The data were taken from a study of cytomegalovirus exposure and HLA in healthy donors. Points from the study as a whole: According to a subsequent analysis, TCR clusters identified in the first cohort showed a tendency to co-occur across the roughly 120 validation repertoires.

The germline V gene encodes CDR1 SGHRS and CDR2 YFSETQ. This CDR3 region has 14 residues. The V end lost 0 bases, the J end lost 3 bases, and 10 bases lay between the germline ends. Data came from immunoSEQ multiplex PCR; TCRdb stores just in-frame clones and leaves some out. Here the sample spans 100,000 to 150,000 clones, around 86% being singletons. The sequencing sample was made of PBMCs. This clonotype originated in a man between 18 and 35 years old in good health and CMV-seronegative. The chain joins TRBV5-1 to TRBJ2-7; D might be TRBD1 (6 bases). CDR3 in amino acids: CASSLGRTDYEQYF. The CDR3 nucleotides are TGCGCCAGCAGCTTGGGTAGGACAGACTACGAGCAGTACTTC.